The sequence of this T cell receptor beta chain was determined in a study of T cells in Graves' hyperthyroidism and ophthalmopathy. Amplified regions were TCR beta CDR3 sequences from RNA transcripts. First-round RT-PCR targeting the TCR CDR3 was performed with the HTBI primer set. TCRdb used MiXCR to reprocess the multiplex PCR reads, holding one entry per CDR3 protein. The table includes approximately 600,000 distinct CDR3 sequences, 14% to 15% detected once. Ten or more counts support this clonotype. V lost 5 bases to trimming and J lost 2 bases, with 18 bases between them. The CDR3 loop spans 16 amino acids. Germline V lookup: CDR1 MNHEY, CDR2 SVGAGI.

The rearrangement joins TRBV6-5 to TRBJ1-1; D is undetermined. The clonotype comes from a middle-aged woman with Graves' ophthalmopathy. Source material: blood. The CDR3 sequence: CASSLTPTRVNTEAFF. The DNA for the CDR3 is TGTGCCAGCAGTCTTACTCCTACCCGGGTCAACACTGAAGCTTTCTTT.